This T cell receptor (beta chain) derives from a study of OX40 agonist ivuxolimab in advanced cancers. The CDR3 is 14 amino acids. V was clipped by 5 bases and J by 0 bases, with 8 bases between them. Germline-derived CDR1 and CDR2 are LNHDA and SQIVND (reference sequence). Some clones are missing from TCRdb's copy, which holds only in-frame ones; the method was immunoSEQ multiplex PCR. The repertoire holds 57,000 or so clones, around 89% seen once, with roughly 18% in the top ten. The TCR was taken from an adult with an advanced solid tumor such as melanoma, head and neck, liver or kidney cancer. Sequenced material: CD4+ or CD8+ T cells sorted from blood, taken in a trial of the OX40 agonist ivuxolimab. The chain recombines TRBV19 with TRBJ1-5; D remains ambiguous. The CDR3 bases are TGTGCCAGTAGTTCCTTATATAGCAATCAGCCCCAGCATTTT. This codes for CASSSLYSNQPQHF.